This T cell receptor beta chain was sequenced during a study of cytomegalovirus exposure and HLA in healthy donors. Assay: immunoSEQ multiplex PCR; the TCRdb copy retains only in-frame clones and omits some. Found here are 45,000 to 60,000 clones, approximately 93% of them singletons; the top ten hold 5.8%. The specimen sequenced was PBMCs. The source is a woman under 30 in good health and CMV-seronegative.

The CDR3, as DNA: TGTGCCAGCAGCCGCGGGACAGGGGGCTTCACAGATACGCAGTATTTT. Translating gives CASSRGTGGFTDTQYF. This chain connects TRBV7-6 to TRBJ2-3; 12 bases fit TRBD1. The junction had 5 bases not matched to a gene; V was cut back by 5 bases and J by 2 bases. CDR1 is SGHVS and CDR2 is FNYEAQ in the germline V gene. This CDR3 is built from 16 residues. Full variable domain (missing parts from reference TRBV7-6 and TRBJ2-3): GAGVSQSPRYKVTKRGQDVALRCDPISGHVSLYWYRQALGQGPEFLTYFNYEAQQDKSGLPNDRFSAERPEGSISTLTIQRTEQRDSAMYRCASSRGTGGFTDTQYFGPGTRLTVL.